This TCR beta chain was observed in a study of cytomegalovirus exposure and HLA in healthy donors. Findings and limits, study-wide: Fewer than 200 TCR beta chains were listed as cytomegalovirus-associated.

Sequencing was performed with immunoSEQ multiplex PCR; in TCRdb, only in-frame clones are kept and a portion is missing. The sample lists roughly 50,000 clones; roughly nine tenths were seen once. The study drew the donors from its roughly 120-subject validation cohort, separate from the roughly 670-subject first cohort. A word on this clone: Its antigen is unknown.

This CDR3 has 16 amino acids. J lost 2 bases, V lost 3 bases, and 5 bases had no gene match. Germline V lookup: CDR1 KGHSH, CDR2 LQKENI. Sequenced material: PBMCs. This receptor was taken from a woman between 18 and 30 years old in good health and CMV-seropositive. The chain joins TRBV18 to TRBJ2-1, with 9 bases identical to TRBD1. CDR3 in DNA: TGTGCCAGCTCACCGGGGGACAGGGTAACCTACAATGAGCAGTTCTTC. Amino acid sequence: CASSPGDRVTYNEQFF.